The subject of this entry is one TCR beta chain. This sample is drawn from a study of blood T cell repertoires in COVID-19. Methods used by the authors: By means of reference gene primer amplification, nucleated cell counts were estimated. TCRdb keeps only in-frame clones here, not all; method: immunoSEQ multiplex PCR. V and J calls plus clone size are reproduced from that table; the DNA served to infer D and trimming. The data contain 200,000 to 250,000 clones, over 60% of them singletons. The germline CDR1 and CDR2 sequences are DFQATT and SNEGSKA (reference sequence). Trimming left V 3 bases short and J 5 bases short, with 7 bases between. The CDR3 spans 11 residues.

The material sequenced was peripheral blood. The gene calls are TRBV20-1 and TRBJ2-5; D is undetermined. The clonotype comes from a woman between 65 and 79 years old with acute or convalescent COVID-19. CDR3 sequence: CSARAPETQYF. CDR3 bases: TGCAGTGCTAGGGCCCCGGAGACCCAGTACTTC.